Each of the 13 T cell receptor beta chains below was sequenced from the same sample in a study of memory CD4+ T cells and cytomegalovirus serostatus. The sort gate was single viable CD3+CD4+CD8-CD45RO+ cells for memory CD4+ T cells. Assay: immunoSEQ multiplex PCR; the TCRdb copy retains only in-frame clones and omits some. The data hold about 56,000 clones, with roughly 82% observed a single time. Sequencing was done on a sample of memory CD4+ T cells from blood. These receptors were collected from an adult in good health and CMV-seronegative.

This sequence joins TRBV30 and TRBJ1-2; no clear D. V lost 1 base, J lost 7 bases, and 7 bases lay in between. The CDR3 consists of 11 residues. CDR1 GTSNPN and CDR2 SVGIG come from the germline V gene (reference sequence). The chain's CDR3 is CAWSDLFGYTF. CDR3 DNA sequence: TGTGCCTGGAGTGATTTGTTTGGCTACACCTTC.

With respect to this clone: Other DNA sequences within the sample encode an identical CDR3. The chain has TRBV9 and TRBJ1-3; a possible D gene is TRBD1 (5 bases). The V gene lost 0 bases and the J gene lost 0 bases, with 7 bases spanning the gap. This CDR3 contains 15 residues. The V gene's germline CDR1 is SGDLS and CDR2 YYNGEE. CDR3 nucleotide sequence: TGTGCCAGCAGCGTAGGAGACAGCTCTGGAAACACCATATATTTT. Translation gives CASSVGDSSGNTIYF.

The CDR3 nucleotides are TGCAGCGTTGAACAGGACTTACGTGGAACCCAGTACTTC. Translation: CSVEQDLRGTQYF. This sequence joins TRBV29-1 and TRBJ2-5; D is perhaps TRBD2 (5 bases). V was shortened by 2 bases and J by 8 bases, with 15 bases between the two germline ends. This CDR3 contains 13 residues. Germline V gene sequence: CDR1 SQVTM, CDR2 ANQGSEA.

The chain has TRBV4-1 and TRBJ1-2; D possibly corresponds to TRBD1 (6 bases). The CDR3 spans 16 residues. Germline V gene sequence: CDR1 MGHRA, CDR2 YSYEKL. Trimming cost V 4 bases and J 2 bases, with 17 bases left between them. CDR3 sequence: CASSPLWDKENYGYTF. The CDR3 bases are TGCGCCAGCAGCCCCCTATGGGACAAAGAAAACTATGGCTACACCTTC.

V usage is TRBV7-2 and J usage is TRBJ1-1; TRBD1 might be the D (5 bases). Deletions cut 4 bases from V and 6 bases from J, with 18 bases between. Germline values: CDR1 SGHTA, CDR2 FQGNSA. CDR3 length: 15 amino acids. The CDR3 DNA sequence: TGTGCCAGCAGCTCGGGCAGGGACCGAGTCGCTGAAGCTTTCTTT. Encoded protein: CASSSGRDRVAEAFF.

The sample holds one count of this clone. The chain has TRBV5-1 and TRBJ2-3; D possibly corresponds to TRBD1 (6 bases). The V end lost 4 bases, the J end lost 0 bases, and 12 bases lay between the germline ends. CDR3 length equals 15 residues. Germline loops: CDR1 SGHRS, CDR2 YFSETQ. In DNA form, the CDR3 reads TGCGCCAGCAGCATAGGGACAAAGAGCACAGATACGCAGTATTTT. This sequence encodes CASSIGTKSTDTQYF.

The CDR3: CASSEKRNEQYF. DNA of the CDR3: TGCGCCAGCTCGGAAAAACGTAACGAGCAGTACTTC. This chain uses TRBV5-1 with TRBJ2-7; D call uncertain. CDR3 length equals 12 residues. From germline, CDR1 is SGHRS and CDR2 YFSETQ. Trimming took off 7 bases at V and 5 bases at J, with 13 bases between the two ends.

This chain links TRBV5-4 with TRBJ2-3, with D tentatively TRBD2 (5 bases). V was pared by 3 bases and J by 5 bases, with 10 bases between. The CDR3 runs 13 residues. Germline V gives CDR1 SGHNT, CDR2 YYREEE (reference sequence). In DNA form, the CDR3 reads TGTGCCAGCAGCTGGACTGGACTAGATACGCAGTATTTT. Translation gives CASSWTGLDTQYF.

The CDR3 DNA is TGTGCCTGGGATTGGGGCAGGCGCACAGATACGCAGTATTTT. It encodes CAWDWGRRTDTQYF. The rearrangement uses TRBV30 and TRBJ2-3; a possible D gene is TRBD1 (5 bases). Looked up from germline, CDR1 is GTSNPN and CDR2 is SVGIG (reference sequence). Trimming took 5 bases from V and 1 from J, leaving 13 bases between them. The CDR3 runs 14 residues.

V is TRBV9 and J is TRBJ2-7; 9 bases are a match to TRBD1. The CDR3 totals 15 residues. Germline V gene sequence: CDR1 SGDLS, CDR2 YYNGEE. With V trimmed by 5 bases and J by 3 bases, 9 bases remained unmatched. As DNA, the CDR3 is TGTGCCAGCAGTGAAGGGGACAGGGTGAACTACGAGCAGTACTTC. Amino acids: CASSEGDRVNYEQYF.

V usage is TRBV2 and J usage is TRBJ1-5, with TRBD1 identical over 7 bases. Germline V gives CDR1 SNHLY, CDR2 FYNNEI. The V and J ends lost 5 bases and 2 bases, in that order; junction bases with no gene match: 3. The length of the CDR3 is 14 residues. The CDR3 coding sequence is TGTGCCAGCAGTTCCGACAGGGGCAATCAGCCCCAGCATTTT. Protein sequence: CASSSDRGNQPQHF.

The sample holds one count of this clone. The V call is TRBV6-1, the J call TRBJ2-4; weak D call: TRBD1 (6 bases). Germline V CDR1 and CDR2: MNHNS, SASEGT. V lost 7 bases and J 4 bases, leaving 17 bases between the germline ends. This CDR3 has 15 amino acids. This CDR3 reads CASTTTGGFKNIQYF. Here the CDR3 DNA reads TGTGCCAGCACCACGACAGGCGGGTTTAAAAACATTCAGTACTTC.

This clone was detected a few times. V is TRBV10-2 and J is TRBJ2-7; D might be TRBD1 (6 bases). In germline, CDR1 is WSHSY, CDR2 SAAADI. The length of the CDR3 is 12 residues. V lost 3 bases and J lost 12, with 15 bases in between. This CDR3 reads CASSDQGTVRYF. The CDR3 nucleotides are TGCGCCAGCAGTGATCAGGGGACGGTTCGGTACTTC.